These 9 T cell receptor beta chains share one sample of origin, sequenced in a study of OX40 agonist ivuxolimab in advanced cancers. Sequencing used immunoSEQ multiplex PCR; TCRdb keeps in-frame clones, though not all of them. Among 45,000 to 55,000 clones listed, roughly 83% were seen once. The source material was CD4+ or CD8+ T cells sorted from blood, sampled in a trial of the OX40 agonist ivuxolimab. All receptors derive from an adult with an advanced solid tumor such as melanoma, head and neck, liver or kidney cancer.

The chain recombines TRBV30 with TRBJ1-1; TRBD1 is a possible D gene (5 bases). The CDR3 runs 15 residues. V was shortened by 5 bases and J by 5 bases, with 21 bases between the two germline ends. Germline assignment: CDR1 GTSNPN and CDR2 SVGIG (reference sequence). DNA for the CDR3: TGTGCCTGGCAGGACTTGGGGCAGGGAAATACTGAAGCTTTCTTT. Translation gives CAWQDLGQGNTEAFF. Full variable domain (missing parts from reference TRBV30 and TRBJ1-1): SQTIHQWPATLVQPVGSPLSLECTVEGTSNPNLYWYRQAAGRGLQLLFYSVGIGQISSEVPQNLSASRPQDRQFILSSKKLLLSDSGFYLCAWQDLGQGNTEAFFGQGTRLTVV.

The chain couples TRBV27 to TRBJ1-1, with TRBD1 as a possible D gene (5 bases). Trimming shortened V by 3 bases and J by 1 base, and 9 bases separated the two germline ends. The CDR3 is made up of 14 amino acids. The V gene's germline CDR1 is MNHEY and CDR2 SMNVEV (reference sequence). This CDR3 is CASSFHRTNTEAFF. CDR3 in DNA: TGTGCCAGCAGTTTCCACAGGACGAACACTGAAGCTTTCTTT.

The chain links TRBV7-2 to TRBJ2-5; 7 positions agree with TRBD2. There are 15 residues in the CDR3. CDR1 and CDR2 (germline): SGHTA, FQGNSA. Germline trimming cut 6 bases from V and 5 bases from J; bases unmatched to any gene: 12. CDR3 loop: CASRPSSGLRETQYF. The DNA for the CDR3 is TGTGCCAGCAGACCCAGTAGCGGGTTAAGGGAGACCCAGTACTTC. Together with reference TRBV7-2 and TRBJ2-5, the CDR3 gives the full variable domain: GAGVSQSPSNKVTEKGKDVELRCDPISGHTALYWYRQSLGQGLEFLIYFQGNSAPDKSGLPSDRFSAERTGGSVSTLTIQRTQQEDSAVYLCASRPSSGLRETQYFGPGTRLLVL.

CDR3 sequence (DNA): TGTGCCAGCAGCCCCCCCGGACAGCCCCTCTCTGGAAACACCATATATTTT. Protein: CASSPPGQPLSGNTIYF. The chain has TRBV28 and TRBJ1-3; D possibly corresponds to TRBD1 (6 bases). This CDR3 comprises 17 residues. Germline V lookup: CDR1 MDHEN, CDR2 SYDVKM. The ends were cut back, 6 bases at V and 0 bases at J, with 18 bases in the middle.

The chain employs TRBV13 and TRBJ2-7; no reliable D call. The germline V and J ends were trimmed by 2 bases and 0 bases, with 23 bases remaining between them. The CDR3 runs 19 residues. Germline V gives CDR1 PRHDT, CDR2 FYEKMQ (reference sequence). The CDR3 bases are TGTGCCAGCAGCTTATTGTCCACCCTAGGACGGATGAGCTCCTACGAGCAGTACTTC. As protein: CASSLLSTLGRMSSYEQYF.

The V call is TRBV7-3, the J call TRBJ2-5, with D unclear. CDR1 and CDR2 from the germline V gene are SGHTA and FQGTGA. V was trimmed by 5 bases and J by 5 bases, leaving 12 bases between them. There are 13 residues in the CDR3. As DNA, the CDR3 is TGTGCCAGCAGCGTCCGGGTTGGGGAGACCCAGTACTTC. Translating it yields CASSVRVGETQYF.

This clone was seen a few times. V and J are TRBV7-6 and TRBJ1-3, with 8 bases lining up with TRBD1. Looked up from germline, CDR1 is SGHVS and CDR2 is FNYEAQ. The CDR3 loop spans 15 amino acids. V was pared by 2 bases and J by 4 bases, with 4 bases of the junction left unmatched. The CDR3, as DNA: TGTGCCAGCAGCTTAAGGACAGGGATCGGAAACACCATATATTTT. Its translation is CASSLRTGIGNTIYF.

The J gene is TRBJ1-2, the V gene TRBV6-6, with 7 bases aligning to TRBD1. The CDR3 is 14 residues long. V lost 6 bases and J lost 3; bases outside the gene matches: 7. Germline loops: CDR1 MNHNY, CDR2 SVGAGI (reference sequence). The CDR3 bases are TGTGCCAGCAGGCGGGCAGGGGGGGACTATGGCTACACCTTC. Its translation: CASRRAGGDYGYTF.

The chain links TRBV29-1 to TRBJ2-5; D might be TRBD2 (6 bases). Germline V gene sequence: CDR1 SQVTM, CDR2 ANQGSEA. The CDR3 contains 12 residues. V was clipped by 4 bases and J by 2 bases, with 8 bases between them. The CDR3 DNA reads as TGCAGCGTTGCTAGCGTACAAGAGACCCAGTACTTC. Amino acid sequence: CSVASVQETQYF.